The clone carrying this T cell receptor beta chain was observed a handful of times. Its antigen is not identified. V was clipped by 0 bases and J by 2 bases, with 14 bases between them. Germline values: CDR1 LGHNA, CDR2 YNFKEQ. The CDR3 is made up of 17 amino acids. RNA transcripts were the template for amplifying TCR beta CDR3 regions. The TCR CDR3 was amplified in a first-round RT-PCR using the HTBI primer set. One entry per CDR3 protein, called by TCRdb with MiXCR from the multiplex PCR reads. This sample yields about 210,000 distinct CDR3 sequences, of which roughly 18% are seen a single time; 35% to 50% belongs to the top ten. These data are taken from a study of T cells in Graves' hyperthyroidism and ophthalmopathy. Study details: The initial diagnosis was the point when peripheral blood was collected, ahead of any treatment. Notes on the study in general: Most expanded thyroid clonotypes above 0.001 also appeared in blood.

The patients, who ranged from 18 to 65 in age, presented with newly diagnosed hyperthyroidism lasting under 2 months. What was sequenced was blood. This receptor was obtained from a middle-aged man with Graves' hyperthyroidism. This chain uses TRBV4-2 with TRBJ2-1, with D perhaps matching TRBD2 (6 bases). CDR3 nucleotide sequence: TGTGCCAGCAGCCAAGAGGGGCGGGAAGGCCCCTACAATGAGCAGTTCTTC. This codes for CASSQEGREGPYNEQFF.